These 24 T cell receptor beta chains were sequenced from one sample in a study of shared clonotypes between healthy human individuals. Sequencing was performed with immunoSEQ multiplex PCR; in TCRdb, only in-frame clones are kept and a portion is missing. In the table there are about a million clones, about three quarters of which are singletons. The source material was memory CD4+ T cells sorted from blood. As for subset: CD45RA-negative fraction. All receptors derive from a man younger than 30 in good health.

The V call is TRBV11-2, the J call TRBJ2-3; D remains ambiguous. Trimming shortened V by 0 bases and J by 4 bases, and 8 bases separated the two germline ends. The CDR3 loop spans 14 amino acids. Germline CDR1 SGHAT, CDR2 FQNNGV. The DNA of the CDR3 is TGTGCCAGCAGCTTAGATCGTTTGTCAGATACGCAGTATTTT. Protein sequence: CASSLDRLSDTQYF. The variable domain in full, with the rest retrieved from reference TRBV11-2 and TRBJ2-3, is EAGVAQSPRYKIIEKRQSVAFWCNPISGHATLYWYQQILGQGPKLLIQFQNNGVVDDSQLPKDRFSAERLKGVDSTLKIQPAKLEDSAVYLCASSLDRLSDTQYFGPGTRLTVL.

The J gene is TRBJ1-3, the V gene TRBV19, with TRBD1 matching over 11 bases. The J segment lost 2 bases and the V segment lost 1 base, leaving 10 bases of the junction unmatched. From germline, CDR1 is LNHDA and CDR2 SQIVND (reference sequence). CDR3 size: 19 residues. The CDR3 region is CASSIAPDRGPSAGNTIYF. In nucleotides, the CDR3 is TGTGCCAGTAGTATAGCCCCGGACAGGGGGCCATCGGCTGGAAACACCATATATTTT.

The chain couples TRBV9 to TRBJ2-5; D gene uncertain. Between the trimmed V and J ends, which lost 0 bases and 5 bases, there was a span of 11 bases. Germline CDR1 and CDR2: SGDLS and YYNGEE. This CDR3 has 14 residues. CDR3: CASSVDYRMETQYF. The CDR3 bases are TGTGCCAGCAGCGTAGACTACCGAATGGAGACCCAGTACTTC.

The chain combines TRBV18 with TRBJ1-5; D is perhaps TRBD1 (6 bases). Deletions cut 2 bases from V and 0 bases from J, with 11 bases between. Germline CDR1 reads KGHSH; CDR2 reads LQKENI. The CDR3 contains 16 residues. CDR3 sequence (DNA): TGTGCCAGCTCACCAAACAGGGAAATTAGCAATCAGCCCCAGCATTTT. As protein: CASSPNREISNQPQHF.

Notes on this clone: The same CDR3 is also encoded by other DNA sequences in this sample. The chain carries TRBV7-2 and TRBJ1-3; D ambiguous. The CDR3 has 14 amino acids. Germline CDR1 and CDR2: SGHTA and FQGNSA. Trimming pared 5 bases from V and 4 bases from J, leaving 12 bases between. The CDR3 region is CASSPRGSGNTIYF. DNA of the CDR3: TGTGCCAGCAGCCCACGAGGCTCCGGAAACACCATATATTTT.

This clone has just a few counts. The chain uses TRBV5-1 and TRBJ2-7; 7 bases align to TRBD2. V shed 0 bases and J 3 bases; nucleotides not matched to a gene: 6. The CDR3 length is 15 residues. CDR1 SGHRS and CDR2 YFSETQ come from the germline V gene. The CDR3 sequence: CASSLALGGIYEQYF. CDR3 coding DNA: TGCGCCAGCAGCTTGGCCCTGGGGGGGATCTACGAGCAGTACTTC. Looking up the rest from reference TRBV5-1 and TRBJ2-7 gives the full variable domain: KAGVTQTPRYLIKTRGQQVTLSCSPISGHRSVSWYQQTPGQGLQFLFEYFSETQRNKGNFPGRFSGRQFSNSRSEMNVSTLELGDSALYLCASSLALGGIYEQYFGPGTRLTVT.

This sequence joins TRBV7-2 and TRBJ2-7; D may be TRBD2 (5 bases). V lost 4 bases and J 7 bases, leaving 11 bases between the germline ends. The CDR3 is made up of 12 amino acids. Looked up from germline, CDR1 is SGHTA and CDR2 is FQGNSA. The CDR3 here is CASSSSRGEQYF. The CDR3 nucleotides read TGTGCCAGCAGCTCTTCCCGAGGGGAGCAGTACTTC.

The V gene is TRBV6-5, the J gene TRBJ2-3; TRBD2 agrees at 13 bases. V lost 5 bases to trimming and J lost 11 bases; unmatched junction nucleotides: 10. CDR1 and CDR2 from the germline V gene are MNHEY and SVGAGI. The CDR3 is 15 amino acids. The CDR3 DNA reads TGTGCCAGCAGTAGACCCGGGACTAGCGGGACAGGGCAGTATTTT. This sequence encodes CASSRPGTSGTGQYF.

The genes are TRBV28 and TRBJ2-7; D may be TRBD1 (6 bases). The CDR3 spans 15 residues. V was clipped by 4 bases and J by 2 bases, with 15 bases between them. Germline values: CDR1 MDHEN, CDR2 SYDVKM. CDR3 in DNA: TGTGCCAGCAGTTCAAGGGGGACACCCACCTACGAGCAGTACTTC. Translation: CASSSRGTPTYEQYF.

This clone has just a few counts. Other DNA sequences in this specimen translate into the identical CDR3. The chain couples TRBV18 to TRBJ2-3; 7 bases are a match to TRBD2. The germline V gene has CDR1 KGHSH and CDR2 LQKENI. J was trimmed by 3 bases and V by 2 bases; bases with no gene match: 2. CDR3 length: 14 amino acids. CDR3 bases: TGTGCCAGCTCACCATCGGGGGGAACAGATACGCAGTATTTT. This encodes CASSPSGGTDTQYF.

The chain couples TRBV4-1 to TRBJ2-3; the match to TRBD2 covers 12 bases. CDR1 and CDR2 (germline): MGHRA, YSYEKL. With 1 base clipped from V and 4 bases from J, the junction kept 0 bases outside the gene matches. The length of the CDR3 is 15 residues. The DNA for the CDR3 is TGCGCCAGCAGCCAAGCTAGCGGGGGGGCAGATACGCAGTATTTT. Its translation is CASSQASGGADTQYF.

This sequence joins TRBV5-8 and TRBJ2-7; TRBD1 agrees at 7 bases. CDR3 length equals 13 residues. V lost 5 bases and J lost 2; bases outside the gene matches: 4. Germline-derived CDR1 and CDR2 are SGHTS and YDEGEE. CDR3 nucleotide sequence: TGTGCCAGCAGTCGACAGGGAACCTACGAGCAGTACTTC. Protein product: CASSRQGTYEQYF.

The chain is built from TRBV6-5 and TRBJ1-3; no reliable D call. This CDR3 spans 14 amino acids. Germline CDR1 is MNHEY and CDR2 is SVGAGI. V was shortened by 7 bases and J by 0 bases, with 10 bases between the two germline ends. CDR3 nucleotide sequence: TGTGCCAGCAAAGTCCAGTTCTCTGGAAACACCATATATTTT. Amino acids: CASKVQFSGNTIYF.

This clone appeared once. The chain is built from TRBV27 and TRBJ2-3; TRBD1 matches at 7 bases. Per germline, CDR1 MNHEY and CDR2 SMNVEV (reference sequence). This CDR3 has 14 amino acids. V trimming: 3 bases; J trimming: 3 bases; junction bases outside the gene matches: 3. The CDR3 nucleotides read TGTGCCAGCAGTTTGGGCAGGGGGACAGATACGCAGTATTTT. This sequence encodes CASSLGRGTDTQYF.

CDR3 protein: CASSVDGWAPSEQYF. The CDR3 DNA follows: TGTGCCAGCAGCGTAGACGGGTGGGCTCCAAGCGAGCAGTACTTC. This sequence joins TRBV9 and TRBJ2-7, with no clear D. The V gene's germline CDR1 is SGDLS and CDR2 YYNGEE. V lost 0 bases, J lost 6 bases, and 16 bases lay in between. The CDR3 length is 15 residues.

A word on this clone: The sample carries other DNA sequences with the same CDR3. The chain recombines TRBV29-1 with TRBJ1-2; D is unresolved. Trimming stripped 3 bases from V and 0 bases from J, with 5 bases between. Germline V gives CDR1 SQVTM, CDR2 ANQGSEA. This CDR3 is 12 amino acids long. CDR3 DNA: TGCAGCGTTGAGGGATCTAACTATGGCTACACCTTC. This sequence encodes CSVEGSNYGYTF.

This clone showed up just a few times. The chain employs TRBV7-3 and TRBJ2-1; 7 bases agree with TRBD2. Losses at the gene ends were 1 base for V and 7 bases for J; bases not matched to a gene: 1. This CDR3 spans 13 amino acids. Germline V lookup: CDR1 SGHTA, CDR2 FQGTGA. In nucleotides, the CDR3 is TGTGCCAGCAGCTTAATGGGGGGGAATGAGCAGTTCTTC. Translation: CASSLMGGNEQFF. Full variable domain (missing parts from reference TRBV7-3 and TRBJ2-1): GAGVSQTPSNKVTEKGKYVELRCDPISGHTALYWYRQSLGQGPEFLIYFQGTGAADDSGLPNDRFFAVRPEGSVSTLKIQRTERGDSAVYLCASSLMGGNEQFFGPGTRLTVL.

Concerning this clone itself: The sample carries other DNA sequences with the same CDR3. The chain is built from TRBV18 and TRBJ1-2; D call uncertain. This CDR3 spans 13 amino acids. V was clipped by 1 base and J by 5 bases, with 8 bases between them. Germline loops: CDR1 KGHSH, CDR2 LQKENI. In DNA form, the CDR3 reads TGTGCCAGCTCACCACGTGACAATTATGGCTACACCTTC. It yields the protein CASSPRDNYGYTF.

This chain connects TRBV4-3 to TRBJ2-3, with 10 nucleotides matching TRBD2. CDR1 is LGHNA and CDR2 is YSLEER in the germline V gene. J gave up 1 base and V 4 bases, and 8 bases lay outside the gene matches. The CDR3 totals 17 residues. Here the CDR3 reads CASSRTGLADRTDTQYF. The CDR3 DNA follows: TGCGCCAGCAGCCGGACAGGACTAGCGGACCGCACAGATACGCAGTATTTT.

Concerning this clone: This sample also contains other DNA sequences that code for the same CDR3. The gene calls are TRBV7-9 and TRBJ2-7; D is undetermined. This CDR3 has 11 amino acids. Germline CDR1 reads SEHNR; CDR2 reads FQNEAQ (reference sequence). The ends were cut back, 5 bases at V and 2 bases at J, with 4 bases in the middle. The CDR3 sequence: CASSVAYEQYF. DNA of the CDR3: TGTGCCAGCAGCGTTGCCTACGAGCAGTACTTC.

In this sample, this clone turned up once. This chain uses TRBV5-1 with TRBJ2-5; D might be TRBD1 (6 bases). This CDR3 has 15 amino acids. Between the trimmed V and J ends, which lost 4 bases and 2 bases, there was a span of 15 bases. Per germline, CDR1 SGHRS and CDR2 YFSETQ. The CDR3 sequence: CASSGTGTSQETQYF. In DNA form, the CDR3 reads TGCGCCAGCAGCGGGACCGGGACAAGTCAAGAGACCCAGTACTTC.

J is TRBJ1-1 and V is TRBV5-4; 9 bases align to TRBD1. The ends lost 4 bases at V and 3 bases at J; junction bases unmatched: 7. Germline lookup yields CDR1 SGHNT and CDR2 YYREEE (reference sequence). The length of the CDR3 is 15 residues. The CDR3 DNA reads TGTGCCAGCAGCGGGGGACAGGGAGGACACACTGAAGCTTTCTTT. Translation gives CASSGGQGGHTEAFF.

The chain carries TRBV7-9 and TRBJ2-1; 8 nucleotides line up with TRBD2. J lost 4 bases, V lost 4 bases, and 9 bases had no gene match. CDR1 and CDR2 (germline): SEHNR, FQNEAQ (reference sequence). The CDR3 is 16 amino acids. CDR3 in amino acids: CASSSRGGTVYNEQFF. The CDR3 DNA reads as TGTGCCAGCAGCTCACGCGGGGGGACCGTTTACAATGAGCAGTTCTTC. Together with reference TRBV7-9 and TRBJ2-1, the CDR3 gives the full variable domain: DTGVSQNPRHKITKRGQNVTFRCDPISEHNRLYWYRQTLGQGPEFLTYFQNEAQLEKSRLLSDRFSAERPKGSFSTLEIQRTEQGDSAMYLCASSSRGGTVYNEQFFGPGTRLTVL.

This chain connects TRBV27 to TRBJ1-6; TRBD1 agrees at 8 bases. The junction had 5 bases not matched to a gene; V was cut back by 7 bases and J by 6 bases. The germline CDR1 and CDR2 sequences are MNHEY and SMNVEV (reference sequence). The CDR3 length is 14 residues. The CDR3 protein is CASTGGSTNSPLHF. CDR3 nucleotides: TGTGCCAGCACAGGGGGCTCTACTAATTCACCCCTCCACTTT.